This T cell receptor beta chain was captured by sequencing in a study of T cell responses to AZD1222 COVID-19 vaccine. Study-wide background: Researchers grouped second doses given at about 4 or about 12 weeks into one pool. Study-wide points: The donor group comprised mostly white British people and more females; the analysis possibly underestimated clonal diversity.

In the case of this clone: The antigen is not known.

This CDR3 is built from 15 residues. The V gene's germline CDR1 is LNHDA and CDR2 SQIVND (reference sequence). The V gene lost 7 bases and the J gene lost 3 bases, with 16 bases spanning the gap. Assay: immunoSEQ multiplex PCR; the TCRdb copy retains only in-frame clones and omits some. The table shows more than 100,000 clones, with 85% to 90% occurring only once. The starting material was peripheral blood, obtained on day 0 of AZD1222 vaccination. The receptor was derived from an adult in good health. This chain links TRBV19 with TRBJ1-5; possible D gene TRBD1, 5 bases. The CDR3 region has the DNA TGTGCCAGTATCTGGGGAGGGGCTCTCAATCAGCCCCAGCATTTT. This codes for CASIWGGALNQPQHF. The full variable domain, in which reference TRBV19 and TRBJ1-5 provide the parts outside the CDR3, is DGGITQSPKYLFRKEGQNVTLSCEQNLNHDAMYWYRQDPGQGLRLIYYSQIVNDFQKGDIAEGYSVSREKKESFPLTVTSAQKNPTAFYLCASIWGGALNQPQHFGDGTRLSIL.